Listed here are 10 T cell receptor beta chains from one sample, sequenced in a study of chemoradiotherapy in HPV16-positive cancers. Libraries were prepared by immunoSEQ multiplex PCR; TCRdb keeps only in-frame clonotypes and omits some of them. Among roughly 1,200 clones, approximately 85% were seen once, and the ten largest hold 4% to 5.5%. The sequences come from tumor tissue, collected from a patient who underwent chemoradiotherapy. These receptors were taken from a human donor with HPV-associated anogenital cancer.

This chain joins TRBV5-1 and TRBJ2-2, with D perhaps TRBD1 or TRBD2 (5 bases each). The CDR3 totals 14 residues. Germline V CDR1 and CDR2: SGHRS, YFSETQ. Trimming removed 6 bases from V and 5 bases from J, with 14 bases in between. The CDR3: CASNAGARTGELFF. In DNA, the CDR3 is TGCGCCAGCAACGCCGGGGCCCGGACCGGGGAGCTGTTTTTT.

The V gene is TRBV27, the J gene TRBJ1-6; the D gene is possibly TRBD1 (5 bases). The CDR3 has 14 residues. V was trimmed by 7 bases and J by 7 bases, leaving 14 bases between them. From germline, CDR1 is MNHEY and CDR2 SMNVEV (reference sequence). The CDR3 sequence is CASTSRAINSPLHF. The CDR3 DNA sequence: TGTGCCAGCACCTCCAGGGCCATAAATTCACCCCTCCACTTT.

V and J are TRBV6-5 and TRBJ1-4, with no clear D. The CDR3 has 13 amino acids. The V end was cut by 6 bases, the J end by 1 base, with 6 bases between. The V gene's germline CDR1 is MNHEY and CDR2 SVGAGI. The CDR3 reads CASRGRTNEKLFF. For the CDR3, the DNA is TGTGCCAGCAGAGGCAGAACTAATGAAAAACTGTTTTTT.

The J gene is TRBJ2-7, the V gene TRBV4-3, with TRBD1 matching over 8 bases. Germline V CDR1 and CDR2: LGHNA, YSLEER. This CDR3 spans 14 amino acids. J lost 2 bases, V lost 4 bases, and 4 bases had no gene match. The CDR3 DNA reads as TGCGCCAGCAGCCCGGGACAGGCTACCTACGAGCAGTACTTC. It translates to CASSPGQATYEQYF.

The chain is built from TRBV5-1 and TRBJ1-2; 7 bases line up with TRBD1. CDR3 size: 14 residues. The germline CDR1 and CDR2 sequences are SGHRS and YFSETQ. The ends lost 4 bases at V and 4 bases at J; junction bases unmatched: 7. CDR3 nucleotides: TGCGCCAGCAGCGGGGGGACAGCGGGCTATGGCTACACCTTC. It yields the protein CASSGGTAGYGYTF.

V usage is TRBV13 and J usage is TRBJ2-7, with TRBD2 as a possible D gene (6 bases). Per germline, CDR1 PRHDT and CDR2 FYEKMQ (reference sequence). Trimming left V 0 bases short and J 6 bases short, with 12 bases between. There are 14 residues in the CDR3. CDR3 in DNA: TGTGCCAGCAGCTTAGGGGGGGGTGGCGCCGAGCAGTACTTC. Residues: CASSLGGGGAEQYF.

This clone was counted once. The chain recombines TRBV7-9 with TRBJ2-7, with 14 bases aligning to TRBD2. V trimming: 5 bases; J trimming: 8 bases; junction bases outside the gene matches: 11. Germline-derived CDR1 and CDR2 are SEHNR and FQNEAQ (reference sequence). The CDR3 is 16 amino acids. CDR3 protein: CASSQQAGTSGGQQYF. CDR3 nucleotide sequence: TGTGCCAGCAGCCAACAGGCCGGGACTAGCGGGGGTCAGCAGTACTTC.

This chain links TRBV10-3 with TRBJ1-4; 7 bases align to TRBD1. CDR1 and CDR2 (germline): ENHRY, SYGVKD. The junction had 8 bases not matched to a gene; V was cut back by 2 bases and J by 5 bases. The CDR3 is 16 amino acids. The CDR3 here is CAISEAAGTVNEKLFF. The CDR3 DNA follows: TGTGCCATCAGTGAGGCGGCCGGGACAGTAAATGAAAAACTGTTTTTT.

The CDR3 sequence: CASSFRDSQDYTF. The DNA for the CDR3 is TGTGCCAGCAGCTTCCGGGACAGTCAAGACTACACCTTC. The chain uses TRBV11-3 and TRBJ1-2; 7 positions match TRBD1. Germline V lookup: CDR1 SGHNT, CDR2 YENEEA. The V and J ends lost 3 bases and 10 bases, in that order; junction bases with no gene match: 8. The CDR3 runs 13 residues.

The V gene is TRBV10-3, the J gene TRBJ1-3; TRBD1 agrees at 7 bases. The germline V gene has CDR1 ENHRY and CDR2 SYGVKD. This CDR3 contains 13 residues. V lost 7 bases and J lost 2; bases outside the gene matches: 2. CDR3 nucleotide sequence: TGTGCCATCATCCAGGGGGCTGGAAACACCATATATTTT. The encoded protein is CAIIQGAGNTIYF.